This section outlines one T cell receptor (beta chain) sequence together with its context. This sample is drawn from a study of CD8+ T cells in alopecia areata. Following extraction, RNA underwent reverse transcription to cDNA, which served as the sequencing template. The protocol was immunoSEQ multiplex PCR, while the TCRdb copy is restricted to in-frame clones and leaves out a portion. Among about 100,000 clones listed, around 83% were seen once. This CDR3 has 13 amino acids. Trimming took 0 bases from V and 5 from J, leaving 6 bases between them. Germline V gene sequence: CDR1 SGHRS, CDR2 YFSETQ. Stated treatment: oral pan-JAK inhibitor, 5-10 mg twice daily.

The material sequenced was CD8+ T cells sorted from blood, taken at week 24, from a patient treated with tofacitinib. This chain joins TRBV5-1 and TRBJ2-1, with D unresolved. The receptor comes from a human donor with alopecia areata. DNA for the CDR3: TGCGCCAGCAGCTTGGACCTTAACAATGAGCAGTTCTTC. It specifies CASSLDLNNEQFF. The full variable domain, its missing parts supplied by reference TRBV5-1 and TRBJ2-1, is KAGVTQTPRYLIKTRGQQVTLSCSPISGHRSVSWYQQTPGQGLQFLFEYFSETQRNKGNFPGRFSGRQFSNSRSEMNVSTLELGDSALYLCASSLDLNNEQFFGPGTRLTVL.